This T cell receptor (beta chain) comes out of a study of read filtering for tumor transcriptome and immune sequencing. This clonotype was detected many times. From approximately 400 ng of RNA, a library with molecular barcoded alpha/delta and beta/gamma adaptors was made. From the reads, TCRdb called clonotypes with MiXCR, one entry per CDR3 protein. The table has more than 100,000 distinct CDR3 sequences, roughly 13% seen once. V was clipped by 4 bases and J by 5 bases; unmatched bases: 11. CDR3 length equals 16 residues. CDR1 and CDR2 from the germline V gene are SGHDN and FVKESK. The TCR sequence derives from a donor at least 40 years old with multiple myeloma. The sample taken for sequencing was a population of CD138-negative cells sorted from bone marrow. The chain employs TRBV14 and TRBJ2-1; 7 bases are shared with TRBD1. CDR3 in amino acids: CASSPKPGTANNEQFF. CDR3 in DNA: TGTGCCAGCAGCCCTAAACCCGGGACAGCAAACAATGAGCAGTTCTTC.